This T cell receptor beta chain is from a study of CD8 T cells in Susac syndrome. It was with random hexamers that about 0.45 to 1 ug RNA was reverse transcribed. The immunoSEQ assay covered 54 Vbeta and 13 Jbeta segments for CDR3. TCRdb called the immunoSEQ multiplex PCR reads again in MiXCR, with one record for every CDR3 protein. The sample contains hundreds of thousands of distinct CDR3 sequences, 85% of which appear only once. Sequencing of TCR beta, carried out with a high-throughput approach, was applied to CD8+ and CD4+ T cells from the blood. The CD8+ and CD4+ T cells were isolated magnetically using a negative isolation approach, whereas the TEMRA cells were enriched by FACS. The germline CDR1 and CDR2 sequences are SNHLY and FYNNEI. Trimming stripped 8 bases from V and 0 bases from J, with 15 bases between. The CDR3 extends over 15 amino acids.

The V call is TRBV2, the J call TRBJ2-3; tentatively, D is TRBD2 (6 bases). The sequence came from a human donor with multiple sclerosis. Specimen: CD8+ T cells from PBMCs. The DNA for the CDR3 is TGTGCCAGCCTGTGGTGGGCGGGGAGCACAGATACGCAGTATTTT. Protein: CASLWWAGSTDTQYF. Based on the CDR3 plus reference TRBV2 and TRBJ2-3, the full variable domain is EPEVTQTPSHQVTQMGQEVILRCVPISNHLYFYWYRQILGQKVEFLVSFYNNEISEKSEIFDDQFSVERPDGSNFTLKIRSTKLEDSAMYFCASLWWAGSTDTQYFGPGTRLTVL.